This T cell receptor beta chain appears in the sequencing data of a study of T cell responses to AZD1222 COVID-19 vaccine. Study results and limitations: Spike as a whole was targeted by vaccine-associated CD4 TCRs, dominant at 160-218 and 743-854. The donor cohort was predominantly white British with a female majority, and clonal diversity may have been underestimated. Among spike-specific TCRs, nearly half reportedly target unmutated variant regions.

On this clone: Its antigen is unidentified.

CDR1 and CDR2 (germline): MNHEY, SVGAGI. The length of the CDR3 is 13 residues. Trimming left V 6 bases short and J 1 base short, with 10 bases between. Assay used: immunoSEQ multiplex PCR; TCRdb lists only in-frame clones, some missing. In the table there are some 140,000 clones, approximately 92% of which are singletons. The sample consisted of peripheral blood, taken 28 days after the second AZD1222 dose. The TCR originated in an adult who received the AZD1222 COVID-19 vaccine. V gene TRBV6-5 combines with J gene TRBJ2-7; the D gene is possibly TRBD1 (6 bases). CDR3 nucleotide sequence: TGTGCCAGCAGCCGGACAGCGTCCTACGAGCAGTACTTC. Its protein is CASSRTASYEQYF.